The subject of this entry is one T cell receptor beta chain. The sample belongs to a study of blood T cell repertoires in COVID-19. Original data processing: Using reference gene primer amplification, nucleated cell counts were estimated. Sequenced by immunoSEQ multiplex PCR; TCRdb stores in-frame clones only, minus some. That table supplies the V and J calls and clone size; D and trimming were determined from the DNA. Among about 300,000 clones, roughly 86% were seen once, and the ten largest hold less than 3.5%. The V segment lost 5 bases and the J segment 2 bases; nucleotides outside the gene matches: 7. CDR3 length equals 15 residues. Germline-derived CDR1 and CDR2 are SEHNR and FQNEAQ (reference sequence). Up to 2 weeks before entering the study, exposed participants had met a COVID-19 case.

This sequence was found in a woman aged 50 to 60 who had been exposed to COVID-19. The sequencing sample was made of PBMCs or T cells enriched from blood (not recorded which). V gene TRBV7-9 combines with J gene TRBJ1-2; 8 nucleotides line up with TRBD1. The CDR3 here is CASSPPGQVNYGYTF. The DNA of the CDR3 is TGTGCCAGCAGCCCGCCGGGACAGGTGAACTATGGCTACACCTTC.